The 2 T cell receptor beta chains listed next were all sequenced from one sample in a study of T cells in Graves' hyperthyroidism and ophthalmopathy (dated by TCRdb to about 2019). The receptor library was made with multiplex PCR. This sample was sequenced with an Illumina HiSeq 2000. Amplification of TCR beta CDR3 regions was carried out from RNA transcripts. For the first round of RT-PCR on the TCR CDR3, the HTBI primer set was used together with the Qiagen OneStep RT-PCR kit. Clones were called with MiXCR by TCRdb after fastp trimmed the public reads at Q25, and only in-frame beta chains were retained. Rows merge per CDR3 protein into single entries with the most common DNA and genes. The sample table shows around 250,000 distinct CDR3 sequences, and about 14% are seen once. 10% to 15% of the sample lies in the top ten. The sequenced sample consisted of blood. These receptors were taken from a woman between 35 and 50 years old with Graves' hyperthyroidism that later progressed to Graves' ophthalmopathy.

There are many counts of this clonotype. The chain has TRBV7-9 and TRBJ2-7; 7 nucleotides align to TRBD1. CDR3 length: 14 residues. Trimming at V came to 4 bases and at J to 3 bases, leaving 6 bases not matched to a gene. Germline V gives CDR1 SEHNR, CDR2 FQNEAQ (reference sequence). The CDR3 loop is CASSSGQWVYEQYF. The CDR3 coding sequence is TGTGCCAGCAGCTCGGGACAGTGGGTCTACGAGCAGTACTTC.

This clonotype was seen ten or more times. V usage is TRBV6-1 and J usage is TRBJ1-6; TRBD1 matches 9 bases. V trimming: 6 bases; J trimming: 3 bases; junction bases outside the gene matches: 6. Germline CDR1 MNHNS, CDR2 SASEGT. The CDR3 spans 16 residues. The CDR3 coding sequence is TGTGCCAGCAGATCGACAGGGGGGGACTATAATTCACCCCTCCACTTT. This codes for CASRSTGGDYNSPLHF.